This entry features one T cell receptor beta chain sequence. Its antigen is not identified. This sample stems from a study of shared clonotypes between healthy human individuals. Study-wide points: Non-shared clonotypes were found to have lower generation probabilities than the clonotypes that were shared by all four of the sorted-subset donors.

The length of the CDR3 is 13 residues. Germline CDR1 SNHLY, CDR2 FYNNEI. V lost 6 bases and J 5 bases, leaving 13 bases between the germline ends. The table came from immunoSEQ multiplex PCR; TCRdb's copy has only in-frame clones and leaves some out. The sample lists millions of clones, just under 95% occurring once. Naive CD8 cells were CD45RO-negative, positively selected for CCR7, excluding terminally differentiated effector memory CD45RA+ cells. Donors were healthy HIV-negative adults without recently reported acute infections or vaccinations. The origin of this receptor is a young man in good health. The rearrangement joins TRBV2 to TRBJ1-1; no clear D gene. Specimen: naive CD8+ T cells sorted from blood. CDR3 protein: CASRGPDTTEAFF. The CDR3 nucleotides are TGTGCCAGCAGAGGACCGGATACAACTGAAGCTTTCTTT.